This TCR beta chain came from a study of response to subunit inactivated influenza vaccine. General study results and limits: Each seasonal influenza vaccination, the authors suggested, recruits few new T cells.

TCRdb recomputed calls from the RT-PCR reads with MiXCR, one row per CDR3 protein. The sample holds some 200,000 distinct CDR3 sequences, 9.5% to 15% seen once. This clonotype was seen only a few times. What it binds is unknown. Germline V CDR1 and CDR2: LNHDA, SQIVND (reference sequence). The CDR3 is 13 amino acids. With 4 bases removed from V and 5 bases from J, the gap between germline ends came to 9 bases. These data also featured in a second study, about T cells expressing NK-cell markers. That paper adds: TCR beta cDNA was made by 5'RACE template switching with UMIs. Six or seven donors showed dominant NKG2C+ clonotypes comprising about 1.0-7.0% of their CD8+ T cells. For four donors, these clonotypes were likewise the leading ones in the CD3+CD56-NKG2C+ fraction.

The V gene is TRBV19, the J gene TRBJ1-5, with D tentatively TRBD1 (5 bases). The sample consisted of CD8+ T cells sorted from PBMCs, taken 11 to 12 days after vaccination. The TCR comes from a man between 50 and 59 years old who received an inactivated influenza vaccine. The CDR3 protein is CASSKQADQPQHF. The CDR3 DNA reads TGTGCCAGTAGTAAACAGGCGGATCAGCCCCAGCATTTT.